The subject of this entry is one TCR beta chain. With autoimmune disease history or systemic immunosuppression, patients were excluded. The data derive from a study of OX40 agonist ivuxolimab in advanced cancers. Measured with immunoSEQ multiplex PCR; TCRdb has only the in-frame clones, and not every one. Among about 52,000 clones listed, 90% to 95% were seen once. Germline-derived CDR1 and CDR2 are MDHEN and SYDVKM. Trimming removed 7 bases at V and 3 bases at J, with 16 bases between. The CDR3 length is 14 residues. The receptor comes from an adult with an advanced solid tumor such as melanoma, head and neck, liver or kidney cancer. V gene TRBV28 combines with J gene TRBJ2-7, with D maybe TRBD1 (5 bases). The source material was CD4+ or CD8+ T cells sorted from blood, sampled in a trial of the OX40 agonist ivuxolimab. The CDR3 DNA follows: TGTGCCAGCAACCCTCTCTTGGGGCACTACGAGCAGTACTTC. This gives the protein CASNPLLGHYEQYF.